A single sample gave rise to the 17 T cell receptor beta chains below, sequenced in a study of OX40 agonist ivuxolimab in advanced cancers. Profiled with immunoSEQ multiplex PCR; TCRdb holds only in-frame clones, not every one. The table includes around 100,000 clones, just under 95% detected once. This specimen consisted of CD4+ or CD8+ T cells sorted from blood, obtained in a trial of the OX40 agonist ivuxolimab. The receptors were sampled from an adult with an advanced solid tumor such as melanoma, head and neck, liver or kidney cancer.

This clone was counted once. The chain couples TRBV6-5 to TRBJ2-7, with 7 bases identical to TRBD2. Germline V gives CDR1 MNHEY, CDR2 SVGAGI. The trim removed 7 bases at V and 3 bases at J, leaving 12 bases unmatched. This CDR3 comprises 15 residues. This chain's CDR3 is CASTPGGTTNYEQYV. DNA of the CDR3: TGTGCCAGCACCCCCGGTGGGACTACTAACTACGAGCAGTACGTC.

This chain connects TRBV28 to TRBJ1-3; a weak D match, TRBD1 (6 bases). Trimming left V 6 bases short and J 4 bases short, with 19 bases between. The germline CDR1 and CDR2 sequences are MDHEN and SYDVKM. The CDR3 covers 16 residues. The CDR3 DNA reads as TGTGCCAGCAGGAAATTACTACAGGGATCCGGAAACACCATATATTTT. Translation: CASRKLLQGSGNTIYF. Drawing the rest from reference TRBV28 and TRBJ1-3, the complete variable domain is DVKVTQSSRYLVKRTGEKVFLECVQDMDHENMFWYRQDPGLGLRLIYFSYDVKMKEKGDIPEGYSVSREKKERFSLILESASTNQTSMYLCASRKLLQGSGNTIYFGEGSWLTVV.

The V call is TRBV20-1, the J call TRBJ2-5; D unresolved. Trimming pared 5 bases from V and 2 bases from J, leaving 3 bases between. Germline values: CDR1 DFQATT, CDR2 SNEGSKA (reference sequence). The CDR3 runs to 10 residues. CDR3 in amino acids: CSAAQETQYF. CDR3 coding DNA: TGCAGTGCTGCACAAGAGACCCAGTACTTC.

The chain employs TRBV6-4 and TRBJ1-1; no clear D gene. The CDR3 is made up of 13 amino acids. Germline lookup yields CDR1 MRHNA and CDR2 SNTAGT. V gave up 1 base and J gave up 4 bases, with 7 bases separating them. CDR3 sequence reads: CASSDYRGTEAFF. The CDR3 DNA follows: TGTGCCAGCAGTGACTATCGAGGCACTGAAGCTTTCTTT.

This chain links TRBV2 with TRBJ1-2; possible D gene TRBD1, 6 bases. The V gene lost 5 bases and the J gene lost 5 bases, with 18 bases spanning the gap. Germline V gene lookup returns CDR1 SNHLY and CDR2 FYNNEI. This CDR3 spans 15 amino acids. CDR3 in amino acids: CASSSEAGTYYGYTF. CDR3 DNA: TGTGCCAGCAGTTCTGAAGCCGGGACATATTATGGCTACACCTTC.

The chain employs TRBV6-5 and TRBJ1-5; no reliable D call. This CDR3 contains 12 residues. The germline V gene encodes CDR1 MNHEY and CDR2 SVGAGI. The V and J ends lost 4 bases and 9 bases respectively, with 10 bases between them. CDR3 nucleotide sequence: TGTGCCAGCAGTTCCCCACGGGGGCCCCAGCATTTT. This gives the protein CASSSPRGPQHF.

This chain uses TRBV28 with TRBJ2-7; 7 nucleotides match TRBD1. CDR1 and CDR2 (germline): MDHEN, SYDVKM. After removal of 5 bases from V and 2 bases from J, the junction contained 9 bases not matched to a gene. The CDR3 extends over 15 amino acids. The CDR3 bases are TGTGCCAGCAGTCCCTATCGGCAGGGGGCCTACGAGCAGTACTTC. Its protein is CASSPYRQGAYEQYF. The variable domain in full, completed from reference TRBV28 and TRBJ2-7, reads DVKVTQSSRYLVKRTGEKVFLECVQDMDHENMFWYRQDPGLGLRLIYFSYDVKMKEKGDIPEGYSVSREKKERFSLILESASTNQTSMYLCASSPYRQGAYEQYFGPGTRLTVT.

The chain couples TRBV28 to TRBJ1-3, with 7 bases matching TRBD1. Germline V gene sequence: CDR1 MDHEN, CDR2 SYDVKM. The CDR3 length is 15 residues. Unmatched junction bases numbered 7, after V lost 8 bases and J lost 0 bases. The CDR3 bases are TGTGCCAGCCTGGGACAGCCGGACTCTGGAAACACCATATATTTT. This translates into CASLGQPDSGNTIYF.

The V gene is TRBV9, the J gene TRBJ2-3; D is uncertain. CDR1 SGDLS and CDR2 YYNGEE come from the germline V gene. V was trimmed by 4 bases and J by 0 bases, leaving 6 bases between them. This CDR3 has 13 residues. The CDR3 loop reads CASSFSSTDTQYF. CDR3 in DNA: TGTGCCAGCAGCTTCTCTAGCACAGATACGCAGTATTTT.

This chain joins TRBV15 and TRBJ2-5, with no clear D. The germline CDR1 and CDR2 sequences are LNHNV and YYDKDF (reference sequence). This CDR3 has 12 amino acids. V was pared by 0 bases and J by 6 bases, with 5 bases between. CDR3 DNA sequence: TGTGCCACCAGCAGAGATCAAAAGACCCAGTACTTC. Its translation: CATSRDQKTQYF.

The V and J genes are TRBV7-2 and TRBJ2-4; maybe TRBD2 (5 bases). V gave up 2 bases and J gave up 0 bases, with 14 bases separating them. Per germline, CDR1 SGHTA and CDR2 FQGNSA. The CDR3 has 17 residues. The CDR3 sequence is CASSLLGKTLAKNIQYF. CDR3 coding DNA: TGTGCCAGCAGCTTACTCGGGAAAACCCTAGCCAAAAACATTCAGTACTTC.

The gene calls are TRBV9 and TRBJ2-1; 12 nucleotides line up with TRBD2. V trimming: 4 bases; J trimming: 7 bases; junction bases outside the gene matches: 9. Germline V gene sequence: CDR1 SGDLS, CDR2 YYNGEE. CDR3 size: 16 residues. The CDR3 nucleotides are TGTGCCAGCAGCCCCCAGACTAGCGGGAGCTGGAATGAGCAGTTCTTC. This sequence encodes CASSPQTSGSWNEQFF.

The chain is built from TRBV15 and TRBJ1-2; 7 positions match TRBD1. V was clipped by 0 bases and J by 2 bases; unmatched bases: 6. Germline CDR1 is LNHNV and CDR2 is YYDKDF (reference sequence). This CDR3 contains 16 residues. The CDR3 sequence: CATSRDRSRGNYGYTF. For the CDR3, the DNA is TGTGCCACCAGCAGAGATCGGAGCAGGGGGAACTATGGCTACACCTTC.

The gene calls are TRBV9 and TRBJ2-1, with D possibly being TRBD2 (5 bases). V dropped 1 base and J dropped 7 bases, with 15 bases sitting between them. This CDR3 is 15 amino acids long. Germline V CDR1 and CDR2: SGDLS, YYNGEE. The CDR3 DNA follows: TGTGCCAGCAGCGTACAAAGCGGAGGATGGAATGAGCAGTTCTTC. Translating gives CASSVQSGGWNEQFF.

V usage is TRBV9 and J usage is TRBJ1-2; a possible D gene is TRBD1 (5 bases). V was cut by 3 bases and J by 5 bases, with 11 bases left in between. This CDR3 has 13 amino acids. Germline-derived CDR1 and CDR2 are SGDLS and YYNGEE. The CDR3 is CASSAGPSYGYTF. The CDR3 coding sequence is TGTGCCAGCAGCGCGGGACCGTCGTATGGCTACACCTTC.

The chain uses TRBV6-1 and TRBJ1-4; tentative D call: TRBD1 (6 bases). Trimming stripped 3 bases from V and 6 bases from J, with 14 bases between. This CDR3 region has 15 residues. The germline gives CDR1 MNHNS, CDR2 SASEGT. Here the CDR3 reads CASSDFRGLDEKLFF. Written as DNA, the CDR3 is TGTGCCAGCAGTGATTTCAGGGGTCTAGATGAAAAACTGTTTTTT.

The genes are TRBV5-1 and TRBJ1-2; D not resolved. Germline-derived CDR1 and CDR2 are SGHRS and YFSETQ. Trimming removed 0 bases from V and 0 bases from J, with 9 bases in between. The CDR3 totals 15 residues. CDR3 sequence: CASSLANGANYGYTF. The CDR3 coding sequence is TGCGCCAGCAGCTTGGCCAACGGAGCTAACTATGGCTACACCTTC.